The 21 T cell receptor beta chains below were found in one sample sequenced in a study of cytomegalovirus exposure and HLA in healthy donors. Primers: 60 Vbeta forward and 13 Jbeta reverse. Profiling relied on immunoSEQ multiplex PCR, and the TCRdb table lists in-frame clones only, not all of them. Of under 250,000 clones in the sample, roughly four fifths were seen once. The sample comprised PBMCs. The receptors were gathered from a woman aged 40 to 50 in good health and CMV-seronegative.

The chain carries TRBV6-5 and TRBJ2-7; D is uncertain. Germline V gene lookup returns CDR1 MNHEY and CDR2 SVGAGI. The V gene lost 6 bases and the J gene lost 5 bases, with 14 bases spanning the gap. This CDR3 is 13 amino acids long. CDR3 sequence reads: CASSQTALHEQYF. The CDR3 DNA reads TGTGCCAGCAGCCAGACTGCCCTCCACGAGCAGTACTTC.

This clone was observed a handful of times. This chain links TRBV30 with TRBJ1-1; D is ambiguous. Deletions cut 6 bases from V and 3 bases from J, with 14 bases between. Germline CDR1 reads GTSNPN; CDR2 reads SVGIG (reference sequence). There are 13 residues in the CDR3. The CDR3 sequence is CACRRLRDTEAFF. CDR3 coding DNA: TGTGCCTGTAGGAGGTTAAGGGACACTGAAGCTTTCTTT.

The gene calls are TRBV7-3 and TRBJ2-5; 14 bases match TRBD2. Trimming took 5 bases from V and 10 from J; bases not matched to a gene: 3. This CDR3 is 13 amino acids long. The V gene's germline CDR1 is SGHTA and CDR2 FQGTGA. CDR3 nucleotide sequence: TGTGCCAGCAGCCCGGGACTAGCGGGAGTCCAGTACTTC. Protein: CASSPGLAGVQYF.

This clone came up once. The chain recombines TRBV5-4 with TRBJ2-6, with D possibly matching TRBD2 (6 bases). This CDR3 is 16 amino acids long. Germline V gene data show CDR1 as SGHNT and CDR2 as YYREEE (reference sequence). The V end lost 0 bases, the J end lost 8 bases, and 15 bases lay between the germline ends. The CDR3 DNA reads TGTGCCAGCAGCTTGGACGGAGGGATGGGGACCAACGTCCTGACTTTC. Its translation is CASSLDGGMGTNVLTF.

The rearrangement uses TRBV12-5 and TRBJ2-3; unclear D gene. CDR3 length: 12 amino acids. Germline CDR1 reads LGHNT; CDR2 reads FRNRAP. Trimming took 2 bases from V and 6 from J, leaving 6 bases between them. The CDR3 nucleotides are TGTGCTAGTGGTTTGTGGGCGGATACGCAGTATTTT. Protein sequence: CASGLWADTQYF.

This clone has just a few counts. The gene calls are TRBV11-3 and TRBJ2-3, with D possibly being TRBD1 (5 bases). The CDR3 runs 15 residues. V lost 1 base, J lost 6 bases, and 14 bases lay in between. Germline values: CDR1 SGHNT, CDR2 YENEEA. The CDR3: CASSLVGHEGDTQYF. The CDR3 DNA reads TGTGCCAGCAGCTTAGTCGGACACGAAGGGGATACGCAGTATTTT.

The chain joins TRBV30 to TRBJ2-7; TRBD1 matches at 7 bases. V lost 7 bases, J lost 0 bases, and 3 bases stayed unmatched. Germline CDR1 and CDR2: GTSNPN and SVGIG (reference sequence). This CDR3 comprises 12 residues. The CDR3 DNA is TGTGCCTTGGACAGGAGCTCCTACGAGCAGTACTTC. It codes for CALDRSSYEQYF.

This chain connects TRBV19 to TRBJ1-5; 10 nucleotides align to TRBD1. The CDR3 is made up of 15 amino acids. Losses at the gene ends were 3 bases for V and 6 bases for J; bases not matched to a gene: 5. The V gene's germline CDR1 is LNHDA and CDR2 SQIVND (reference sequence). The CDR3 loop reads CASSIDRGLGQPQHF. CDR3 nucleotide sequence: TGTGCCAGTAGTATTGACAGGGGGCTCGGTCAGCCCCAGCATTTT.

The chain carries TRBV7-2 and TRBJ2-7, with 9 bases lining up with TRBD1. The CDR3 runs to 16 residues. Germline CDR1 and CDR2: SGHTA and FQGNSA. Losses at the gene ends were 2 bases for V and 3 bases for J; bases not matched to a gene: 8. The CDR3 loop is CASSLMDRGGGYEQYF. The CDR3 nucleotides read TGTGCCAGCAGCTTAATGGACAGGGGAGGAGGCTACGAGCAGTACTTC.

The chain has TRBV6-6 and TRBJ1-2, with 8 bases matching TRBD1. Germline V gene data show CDR1 as MNHNY and CDR2 as SVGAGI (reference sequence). Germline trimming cut 7 bases from V and 1 base from J; bases unmatched to any gene: 11. CDR3 length: 16 residues. CDR3 coding DNA: TGTGCCAGCACCACAGGGGGGGGCCCTCATAACTATGGCTACACCTTC. This sequence encodes CASTTGGGPHNYGYTF.

This chain connects TRBV7-2 to TRBJ2-3; 10 nucleotides match TRBD2. The CDR3 covers 16 residues. V lost 5 bases and J lost 6; bases outside the gene matches: 11. Germline CDR1 is SGHTA and CDR2 is FQGNSA. CDR3 region: CASSASSGRAVDTQYF. The DNA of the CDR3 is TGTGCCAGCAGCGCGTCCAGCGGGAGGGCAGTGGATACGCAGTATTTT.

V is TRBV27 and J is TRBJ2-7; 10 bases map to TRBD1. The CDR3 is made up of 14 amino acids. The ends lost 3 bases at V and 4 bases at J; junction bases unmatched: 3. Germline values: CDR1 MNHEY, CDR2 SMNVEV (reference sequence). CDR3 loop: CASSFQGQGYEQYF. CDR3 coding DNA: TGTGCCAGCAGTTTTCAGGGACAGGGGTACGAGCAGTACTTC.

The rearrangement joins TRBV7-9 to TRBJ2-1; D might be TRBD1 (6 bases). V lost 2 bases and J 2 bases, leaving 10 bases between the germline ends. This CDR3 is built from 15 residues. Germline lookup yields CDR1 SEHNR and CDR2 FQNEAQ (reference sequence). Here the CDR3 reads CASSLHQGTYNEQFF. The CDR3, as DNA: TGTGCCAGCAGCTTACACCAGGGGACCTACAATGAGCAGTTCTTC.

The rearrangement joins TRBV5-1 to TRBJ2-1; the match to TRBD1 covers 7 bases. The CDR3 spans 14 residues. The V segment lost 4 bases and the J segment 7 bases; nucleotides outside the gene matches: 8. Germline V gives CDR1 SGHRS, CDR2 YFSETQ. The chain's CDR3 is CASSADRPGNEQFF. CDR3 in DNA: TGCGCCAGCAGCGCGGACAGGCCTGGGAATGAGCAGTTCTTC.

This clone was observed once. The chain carries TRBV6-1 and TRBJ2-1; TRBD2 matches at 8 bases. Germline lookup yields CDR1 MNHNS and CDR2 SASEGT. With 2 bases clipped from V and 6 bases from J, the junction kept 6 bases outside the gene matches. The length of the CDR3 is 15 residues. As DNA, the CDR3 is TGTGCCAGCAGTGAAATAGGACTAGCTGGCAATGAGCAGTTCTTC. It translates to CASSEIGLAGNEQFF.

The CDR3, as DNA: TGTGCCAGCAGCTTGGTCAGTACCCACTACAATGAGCAGTTCTTC. Translated, it gives CASSLVSTHYNEQFF. The J gene is TRBJ2-1, the V gene TRBV5-4, with unresolved D. The ends were cut back, 0 bases at V and 3 bases at J, with 10 bases in the middle. This CDR3 has 15 amino acids. Germline loops: CDR1 SGHNT, CDR2 YYREEE (reference sequence). The full variable domain, rest sourced from reference TRBV5-4 and TRBJ2-1, is ETGVTQSPTHLIKTRGQQVTLRCSSQSGHNTVSWYQQALGQGPQFIFQYYREEENGRGNFPPRFSGLQFPNYSSELNVNALELDDSALYLCASSLVSTHYNEQFFGPGTRLTVL.

A note on this clone: Relative to the germline gene, one junction end is altered; a read error may explain this. The chain employs TRBV7-2 and TRBJ2-1, with 10 nucleotides matching TRBD2. Germline V gene lookup returns CDR1 SGHTA and CDR2 FQGNSA. This CDR3 is built from 13 residues. In DNA, the CDR3 is TGTGCCAGCAGTCCCGGACTAGCGGACCGCGTAATCTTC. Its protein is CASSPGLADRVIF.

This clone showed up just a few times. V is TRBV6-6 and J is TRBJ2-2; perhaps TRBD2 as D (6 bases). The germline gives CDR1 MNHNY, CDR2 SVGAGI (reference sequence). The CDR3 has 13 residues. The V and J ends lost 6 bases and 6 bases respectively, with 11 bases between them. Here the CDR3 DNA reads TGTGCCAGCAGGGAGGGGCTACCCGGGGAGCTGTTTTTT. Translation gives CASREGLPGELFF.

Only a few counts were recorded for this clone. The rearrangement uses TRBV28 and TRBJ2-7, with D maybe TRBD1 (7 bases). The V end lost 5 bases, the J end lost 6 bases, and 14 bases lay between the germline ends. The CDR3 has 13 residues. Germline-derived CDR1 and CDR2 are MDHEN and SYDVKM. This CDR3 is CASSGGGATEQYF. The CDR3, as DNA: TGTGCCAGCAGTGGAGGGGGCGCAACCGAGCAGTACTTC.

The CDR3 sequence is CASSPEGDVMNEQFF. The DNA of the CDR3 is TGTGCCAGCAGCCCAGAGGGGGACGTTATGAATGAGCAGTTCTTC. The J gene is TRBJ2-1, the V gene TRBV28; a possible D gene is TRBD1 (6 bases). V lost 6 bases to trimming and J lost 7 bases, with 19 bases between them. The germline CDR1 and CDR2 sequences are MDHEN and SYDVKM. The CDR3 consists of 15 residues. Supplemented by reference TRBV28 and TRBJ2-1, the full variable domain reads DVKVTQSSRYLVKRTGEKVFLECVQDMDHENMFWYRQDPGLGLRLIYFSYDVKMKEKGDIPEGYSVSREKKERFSLILESASTNQTSMYLCASSPEGDVMNEQFFGPGTRLTVL.

The J gene is TRBJ2-7, the V gene TRBV5-4, with 10 positions matching TRBD2. This CDR3 has 14 residues. Germline V gives CDR1 SGHNT, CDR2 YYREEE (reference sequence). V shed 4 bases, J shed 3 bases, and the junction held 4 bases outside the gene matches. The CDR3 loop is CASSPGLANYEQYF. The CDR3 DNA is TGTGCCAGCAGCCCGGGACTAGCGAACTACGAGCAGTACTTC. Full variable domain (outside the CDR3, taken from reference TRBV5-4 and TRBJ2-7): ETGVTQSPTHLIKTRGQQVTLRCSSQSGHNTVSWYQQALGQGPQFIFQYYREEENGRGNFPPRFSGLQFPNYSSELNVNALELDDSALYLCASSPGLANYEQYFGPGTRLTVT.